This T cell receptor beta chain derives from a study of T cell responses to AZD1222 COVID-19 vaccine. Study-wide findings and caveats: Clonal diversity may have been underestimated in mostly white British donors. Spike-specific TCR breadth and depth went up after people got two AZD1222 doses. Distributed over spike, vaccine-associated CD4 TCRs predominated at 160-218 and 743-854. Reportedly, close to half of spike-specific TCRs are directed against unmutated variant regions.

CDR1 is SGDLS and CDR2 is YYNGEE in the germline V gene. This CDR3 region has 17 residues. J lost 3 bases, V lost 3 bases, and 11 bases had no gene match. For this clone: The antigen is undetermined.

Libraries were prepared by immunoSEQ multiplex PCR; TCRdb keeps only in-frame clonotypes and omits some of them. The sample has some 110,000 clones, approximately 90% seen once. The chain links TRBV9 to TRBJ2-2; 7 bases are shared with TRBD2. The material sequenced was peripheral blood, taken on day 0 of AZD1222 vaccination. This receptor was taken from an adult in good health. The CDR3 loop reads CASSEAPGGSYTGELFF. Written as DNA, the CDR3 is TGTGCCAGCAGCGAGGCCCCGGGGGGATCGTACACCGGGGAGCTGTTTTTT.